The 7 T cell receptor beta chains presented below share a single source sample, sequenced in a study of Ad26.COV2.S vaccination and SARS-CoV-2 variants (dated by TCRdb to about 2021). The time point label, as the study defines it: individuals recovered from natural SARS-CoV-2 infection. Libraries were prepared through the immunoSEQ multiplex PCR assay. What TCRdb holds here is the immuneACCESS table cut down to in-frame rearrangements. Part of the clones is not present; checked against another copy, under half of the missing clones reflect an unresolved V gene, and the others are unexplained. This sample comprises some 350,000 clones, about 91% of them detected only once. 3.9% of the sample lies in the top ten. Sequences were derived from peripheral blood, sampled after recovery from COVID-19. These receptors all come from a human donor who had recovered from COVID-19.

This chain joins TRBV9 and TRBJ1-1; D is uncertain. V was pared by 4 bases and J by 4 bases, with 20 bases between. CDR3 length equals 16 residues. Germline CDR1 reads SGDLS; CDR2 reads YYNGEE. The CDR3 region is CASSLTSSVGGTEAFF. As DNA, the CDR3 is TGTGCCAGCAGCCTCACCTCAAGTGTGGGTGGCACTGAAGCTTTCTTT.

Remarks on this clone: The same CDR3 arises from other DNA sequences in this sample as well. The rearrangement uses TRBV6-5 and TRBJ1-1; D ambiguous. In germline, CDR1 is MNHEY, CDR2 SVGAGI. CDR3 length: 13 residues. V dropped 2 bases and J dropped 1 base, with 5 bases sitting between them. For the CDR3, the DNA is TGTGCCAGCAGTTACAGTCAGAACACTGAAGCTTTCTTT. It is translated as CASSYSQNTEAFF.

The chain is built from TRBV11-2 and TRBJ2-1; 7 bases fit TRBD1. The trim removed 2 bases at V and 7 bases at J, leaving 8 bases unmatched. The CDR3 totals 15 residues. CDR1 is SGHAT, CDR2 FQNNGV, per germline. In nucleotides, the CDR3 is TGTGCCAGCAGCTTAATCACAGGGGCGGATAATGAGCAGTTCTTC. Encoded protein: CASSLITGADNEQFF.

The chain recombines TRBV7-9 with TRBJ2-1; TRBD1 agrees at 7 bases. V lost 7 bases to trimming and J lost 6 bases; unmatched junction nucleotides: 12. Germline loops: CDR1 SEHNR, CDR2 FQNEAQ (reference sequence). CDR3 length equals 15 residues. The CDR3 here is CASTIRDRHRNEQFF. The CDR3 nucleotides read TGTGCCAGCACTATCCGGGACAGACATCGCAATGAGCAGTTCTTC.

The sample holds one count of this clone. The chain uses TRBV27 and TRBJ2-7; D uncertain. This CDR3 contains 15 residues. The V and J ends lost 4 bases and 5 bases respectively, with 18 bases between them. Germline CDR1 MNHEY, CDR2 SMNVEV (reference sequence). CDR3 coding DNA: TGTGCCAGCAGTTCCAGGCTGGGCCCAATCCACGAGCAGTACTTC. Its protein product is CASSSRLGPIHEQYF.

In DNA form, the CDR3 reads TGTGCCAGCAGTGAAGGGTCCCACGGCTACACCTTC. Its protein product is CASSEGSHGYTF. This chain links TRBV6-1 with TRBJ1-2; no reliable D call. Germline values: CDR1 MNHNS, CDR2 SASEGT. The CDR3 consists of 12 residues. V gave up 1 base and J gave up 8 bases, with 8 bases separating them.

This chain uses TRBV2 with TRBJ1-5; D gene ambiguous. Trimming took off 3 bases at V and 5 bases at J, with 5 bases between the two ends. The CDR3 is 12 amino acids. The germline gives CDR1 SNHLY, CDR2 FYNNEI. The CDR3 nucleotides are TGTGCCAGCAGTGACATCTATCAGCCCCAGCATTTT. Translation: CASSDIYQPQHF.